This T cell receptor (beta chain) is from a study of human T cells and chemical hapten exposure. On the study more broadly: Weekly administration of diphenylcyclopropenone to the scalp of patients continued throughout the approximately 25-week study. The study, taken as a whole, reports: There was no change with DPC sensitization in TCRs above 1 in 1000 frequency.

The CDR3 runs to 15 residues. The ends were cut back, 8 bases at V and 4 bases at J, with 21 bases in the middle. Germline V gene data show CDR1 as MNHEY and CDR2 as SVGAGI. Time point noted: patch test 1, 2 weeks after DPC sensitization. Treatment meaning: therapeutic diphenylcyclopropenone sensitization with weekly scalp DPC. Blood draws preceded each patch test application. Non-pregnant alopecia patients aged 18 to 70, suitable for DPC therapy. This clonotype was seen at least ten times. Its specificity is unknown. From the RACE reads, TCRdb called clonotypes with MiXCR, one entry per CDR3 protein. Counted here are under 450,000 distinct CDR3 sequences, around 5% occurring once; the ten biggest clones make up 2% to 2.5%.

The source is a woman in her fifties or sixties with alopecia areata. Some clones in this sample may be carry-over from other donors' samples. The chain combines TRBV6-5 with TRBJ2-7; the D gene could be TRBD1 or TRBD2 (6 bases each). Material: whole blood, obtained in connection with sensitization to the hapten diphenylcyclopropenone (DPC). CDR3 loop: CASSWGATGIYEQYF. The CDR3 DNA follows: TGTGCCAGCTCCTGGGGGGCAACAGGGATTTACGAGCAGTACTTC.